The sequence of this TCR beta chain was determined in a study of graft-versus-host responses after intestinal transplantation. Study as a whole: Recipients got multivisceral, liver-intestinal, or isolated intestinal transplants. Anti-thymocyte globulin induction, then tacrolimus and steroids for about 3 years, went to all recipients.

The method was immunoSEQ multiplex PCR; TCRdb's version includes in-frame clones alone and lacks a portion of them. The table has more than 100,000 clones, 85% to 95% seen once. As for this clone: Its antigen is still unknown.

This receptor was taken from a human donor who received an intestinal transplant. Sequencing was performed on unstimulated CD8+ T cells sorted from spleen or lymph node cells, taken before intestinal transplant.

DNA for the CDR3: TGCGCCAGCAGTGAGAGGAGAGGGGGGAACTATGGCTACACCTTC. Translated, it gives CASSERRGGNYGYTF. This chain links TRBV10-1 with TRBJ1-2, with D possibly matching TRBD1 (6 bases). The germline gives CDR1 WNHNN, CDR2 SYGVQD (reference sequence). Trimming left V 2 bases short and J 2 bases short, with 12 bases between. This CDR3 has 15 residues.